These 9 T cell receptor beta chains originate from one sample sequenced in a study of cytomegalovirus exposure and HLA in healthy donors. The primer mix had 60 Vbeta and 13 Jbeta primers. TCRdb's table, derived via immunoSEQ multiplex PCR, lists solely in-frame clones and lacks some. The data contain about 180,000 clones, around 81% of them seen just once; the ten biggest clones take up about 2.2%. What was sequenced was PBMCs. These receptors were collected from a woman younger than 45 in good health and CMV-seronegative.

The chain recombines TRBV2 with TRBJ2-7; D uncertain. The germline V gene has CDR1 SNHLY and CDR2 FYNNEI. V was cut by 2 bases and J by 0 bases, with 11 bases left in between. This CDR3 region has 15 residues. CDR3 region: CASSEMAESSYEQYF. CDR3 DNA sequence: TGTGCCAGCAGTGAAATGGCGGAGAGCTCCTACGAGCAGTACTTC.

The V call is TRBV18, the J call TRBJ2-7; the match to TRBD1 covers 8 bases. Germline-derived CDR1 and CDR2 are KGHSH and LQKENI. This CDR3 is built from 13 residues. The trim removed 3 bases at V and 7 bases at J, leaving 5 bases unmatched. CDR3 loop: CASSPRTGREQYF. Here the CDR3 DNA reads TGTGCCAGCTCACCTCGGACAGGGCGAGAGCAGTACTTC.

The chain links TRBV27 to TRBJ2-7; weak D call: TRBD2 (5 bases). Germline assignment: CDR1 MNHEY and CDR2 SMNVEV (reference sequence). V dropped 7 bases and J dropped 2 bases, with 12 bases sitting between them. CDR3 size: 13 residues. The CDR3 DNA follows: TGTGCCAGCATAAGGGAGATTCCCTACGAGCAGTACTTC. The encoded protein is CASIREIPYEQYF.

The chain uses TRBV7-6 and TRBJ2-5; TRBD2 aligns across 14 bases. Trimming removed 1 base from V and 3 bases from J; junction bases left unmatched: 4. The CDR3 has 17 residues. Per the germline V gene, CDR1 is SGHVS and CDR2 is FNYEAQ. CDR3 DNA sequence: TGTGCCAGCAGCTTAGGTAGACTAGCGGGAGGGGAAGAGACCCAGTACTTC. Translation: CASSLGRLAGGEETQYF.

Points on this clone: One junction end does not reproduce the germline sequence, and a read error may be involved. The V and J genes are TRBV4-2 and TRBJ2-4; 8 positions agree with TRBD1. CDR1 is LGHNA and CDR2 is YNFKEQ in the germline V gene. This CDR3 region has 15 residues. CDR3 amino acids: CASSQGQEAKNSQYF. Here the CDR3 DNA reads TGTGCCAGCAGCCAGGGACAGGAGGCCAAAAACAGTCAGTACTTC.

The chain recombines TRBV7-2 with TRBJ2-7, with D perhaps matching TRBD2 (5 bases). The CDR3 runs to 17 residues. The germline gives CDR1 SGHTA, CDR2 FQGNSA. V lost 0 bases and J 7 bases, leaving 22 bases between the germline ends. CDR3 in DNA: TGTGCCAGCAGCTTAGCCCCCCCCGGGGTAGCCTCCACAGAGCAGTACTTC. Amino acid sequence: CASSLAPPGVASTEQYF. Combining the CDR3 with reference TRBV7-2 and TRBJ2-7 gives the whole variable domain GAGVSQSPSNKVTEKGKDVELRCDPISGHTALYWYRQSLGQGLEFLIYFQGNSAPDKSGLPSDRFSAERTGGSVSTLTIQRTQQEDSAVYLCASSLAPPGVASTEQYFGPGTRLTVT.

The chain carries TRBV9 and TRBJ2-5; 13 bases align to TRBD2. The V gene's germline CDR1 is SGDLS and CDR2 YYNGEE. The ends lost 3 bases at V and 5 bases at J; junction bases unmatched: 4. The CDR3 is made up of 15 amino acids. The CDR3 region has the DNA TGTGCCAGCAGCGCGGGACTAGCGGGATTGGAGACCCAGTACTTC. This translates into CASSAGLAGLETQYF.

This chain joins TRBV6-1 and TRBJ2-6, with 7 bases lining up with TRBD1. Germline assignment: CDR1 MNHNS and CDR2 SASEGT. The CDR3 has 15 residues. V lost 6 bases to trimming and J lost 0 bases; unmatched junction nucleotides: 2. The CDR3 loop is CASSPGGSGANVLTF. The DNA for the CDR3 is TGTGCCAGCAGCCCAGGGGGCTCTGGGGCCAACGTCCTGACTTTC.

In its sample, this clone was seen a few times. The CDR3 region is CASSPRQGLEQYF. The CDR3 DNA sequence: TGTGCCAGCAGTCCCAGACAGGGACTCGAGCAGTACTTC. The chain joins TRBV27 to TRBJ2-7; the D gene is possibly TRBD1 (7 bases). CDR1 and CDR2 from the germline V gene are MNHEY and SMNVEV (reference sequence). The CDR3 runs 13 residues. V was clipped by 5 bases and J by 6 bases, with 14 bases between them.